This T cell receptor beta chain was sequenced during a study of blood T cell repertoires in COVID-19. Study in general: The samples span acute and convalescent COVID-19 from the United States, Italy and Spain.

V gave up 0 bases and J gave up 1 base, with 8 bases separating them. The CDR3 is 14 amino acids. In germline, CDR1 is SGHRS, CDR2 YFSETQ. The age range of participants was about 18 to 100 years, with residence in about two dozen US areas. Which cohort a participant joined came from the clinical history participants gave. All recovered Cohort 3 donors got two negative PCRs, got clearance, or saw symptom resolution. This clone is a singleton in its sample. At the DNA level, this CDR3 is encoded by other sequences in the same sample as well. TCRdb's table, derived via immunoSEQ multiplex PCR, lists solely in-frame clones and lacks some. The profile shows a few hundred thousand clones, 87% of them singletons.

The chain recombines TRBV5-1 with TRBJ2-7, with D possibly being TRBD1 (6 bases). The source material was PBMCs or T cells enriched from blood (not recorded which). The TCR originated in a woman under 40 who had recovered from COVID-19. CDR3 DNA: TGCGCCAGCAGCTTGGGGACAGCTTCCTACGAGCAGTACTTC. Translating gives CASSLGTASYEQYF.